The sequence of this TCR beta chain was determined in a study of early T cells in non-severe SARS-CoV-2 infection. The TCR library protocol attached unique molecular identifiers to the individual cDNA molecules. TCRdb passed the 5' RACE reads through MiXCR, listing each CDR3 protein once. The sample has 45,000 or so distinct CDR3 sequences, 11% seen once. The clonotype comes from an adult who was a healthcare worker with PCR-confirmed SARS-CoV-2 infection or an uninfected control (not recorded which). The sequenced sample was whole blood.

CDR3 sequence: CASSQTSSSYNSPLHF. In DNA, the CDR3 is TGTGCCAGCAGCCAGACTTCGAGCTCCTATAATTCACCCCTCCACTTT. The V and J genes are TRBV13 and TRBJ1-6; no clear D gene. Trimming cost V 5 bases and J 0 bases, with 11 bases left between them. The V gene's germline CDR1 is PRHDT and CDR2 FYEKMQ (reference sequence). The CDR3 consists of 16 residues.